These 24 T cell receptor beta chains share one sample of origin, sequenced in a study of cytomegalovirus exposure and HLA in healthy donors. With 60 Vbeta and 13 Jbeta primers, the PCR was carried out. Sequenced by immunoSEQ multiplex PCR; TCRdb stores in-frame clones only, minus some. Of roughly 100,000 clones listed, roughly 71% were seen once; the top ten hold 10%. Sequencing was performed on PBMCs. The receptor set was obtained from a man between 45 and 60 years old in good health and CMV-seronegative.

There are a few counts of this clone. The chain recombines TRBV19 with TRBJ2-7; TRBD2 might be the D (6 bases). The germline V gene encodes CDR1 LNHDA and CDR2 SQIVND (reference sequence). The CDR3 has 13 amino acids. V lost 4 bases and J 7 bases, leaving 14 bases between the germline ends. The CDR3 DNA is TGTGCCAGTAGTACCGGACTACGGGGAGAGCAGTACTTC. Protein product: CASSTGLRGEQYF. Complete variable domain (other parts from reference TRBV19 and TRBJ2-7): DGGITQSPKYLFRKEGQNVTLSCEQNLNHDAMYWYRQDPGQGLRLIYYSQIVNDFQKGDIAEGYSVSREKKESFPLTVTSAQKNPTAFYLCASSTGLRGEQYFGPGTRLTVT.

The rearrangement joins TRBV18 to TRBJ2-7; 7 bases fit TRBD2. Germline CDR1 reads KGHSH; CDR2 reads LQKENI. The CDR3 runs 14 residues. Germline trimming cut 6 bases from V and 0 bases from J; bases unmatched to any gene: 5. CDR3 region: CASSPRTSSYEQYF. CDR3 DNA: TGTGCCAGCTCCCCGAGGACTAGCTCCTACGAGCAGTACTTC. Complete variable domain (other parts from reference TRBV18 and TRBJ2-7): NAGVMQNPRHLVRRRGQEARLRCSPMKGHSHVYWYRQLPEEGLKFMVYLQKENIIDESGMPKERFSAEFPKEGPSILRIQQVVRGDSAAYFCASSPRTSSYEQYFGPGTRLTVT.

This clone has a handful of counts. The V gene is TRBV6-1, the J gene TRBJ2-3; no firm D call. Trimming stripped 0 bases from V and 0 bases from J, with 7 bases between. Germline V CDR1 and CDR2: MNHNS, SASEGT. The CDR3 is 15 residues long. The CDR3 loop reads CASSEAYGSTDTQYF. CDR3 DNA sequence: TGTGCCAGCAGTGAAGCGTACGGGAGCACAGATACGCAGTATTTT.

This clone occurred a few times. The chain employs TRBV19 and TRBJ1-4; 7 nucleotides align to TRBD1. V shed 5 bases and J 8 bases; nucleotides not matched to a gene: 8. The germline gives CDR1 LNHDA, CDR2 SQIVND (reference sequence). This CDR3 region has 14 residues. CDR3 region: CASSPTGASEKLFF. CDR3 bases: TGTGCCAGTAGTCCAACAGGGGCGTCCGAAAAACTGTTTTTT.

The chain carries TRBV9 and TRBJ2-7; TRBD2 matches at 8 bases. In germline, CDR1 is SGDLS, CDR2 YYNGEE. V gave up 0 bases and J gave up 6 bases; unmatched junction bases: 8. The length of the CDR3 is 15 residues. In DNA form, the CDR3 reads TGTGCCAGCAGCGTAGAGGGTAGCGGGGCCCGCGAGCAGTACTTC. Encoded protein: CASSVEGSGAREQYF.

V is TRBV29-1 and J is TRBJ1-1, with 8 positions matching TRBD1. The trim removed 2 bases at V and 6 bases at J, leaving 2 bases unmatched. The CDR3 runs 12 residues. Germline V CDR1 and CDR2: SQVTM, ANQGSEA. In DNA, the CDR3 is TGCAGCGTTGAACTACAGGGGGCTGAAGCTTTCTTT. This translates into CSVELQGAEAFF.

There are a few counts of this clone. This sequence joins TRBV7-2 and TRBJ2-4; no definite D call. The CDR3 spans 15 residues. Between the trimmed V and J ends, which lost 8 bases and 0 bases, there was a span of 14 bases. Per the germline V gene, CDR1 is SGHTA and CDR2 is FQGNSA. The CDR3 protein is CASQVKNLAKNIQYF. DNA for the CDR3: TGTGCCAGCCAGGTTAAAAATCTAGCCAAAAACATTCAGTACTTC. Filled out from reference TRBV7-2 and TRBJ2-4, the complete variable domain reads GAGVSQSPSNKVTEKGKDVELRCDPISGHTALYWYRQSLGQGLEFLIYFQGNSAPDKSGLPSDRFSAERTGGSVSTLTIQRTQQEDSAVYLCASQVKNLAKNIQYFGAGTRLSVL.

J is TRBJ1-3 and V is TRBV28; no clear D. The CDR3 runs to 14 residues. V dropped 4 bases and J dropped 2 bases, with 9 bases sitting between them. Germline V gene lookup returns CDR1 MDHEN and CDR2 SYDVKM. CDR3 residues: CASSYNFAGNTIYF. In DNA form, the CDR3 reads TGTGCCAGCAGTTATAACTTCGCTGGAAACACCATATATTTT.

The genes are TRBV30 and TRBJ2-7, with D tentatively TRBD1 (5 bases). CDR1 is GTSNPN and CDR2 is SVGIG in the germline V gene (reference sequence). This CDR3 has 16 residues. V dropped 2 bases and J dropped 3 bases, with 20 bases sitting between them. The CDR3 sequence: CAWSQRFQGSRYEQYF. CDR3 bases: TGTGCCTGGAGTCAAAGGTTCCAGGGTTCCCGCTACGAGCAGTACTTC.

The chain carries TRBV5-1 and TRBJ1-2; possible D gene TRBD1, 6 bases. This CDR3 is built from 13 residues. The V end lost 1 base, the J end lost 4 bases, and 8 bases lay between the germline ends. Germline CDR1 is SGHRS and CDR2 is YFSETQ. The CDR3 bases are TGCGCCAGCAGCTTGACACAGGGCTATGGCTACACCTTC. It codes for CASSLTQGYGYTF.

This clone was picked up a small number of times. The rearrangement uses TRBV5-6 and TRBJ2-3; maybe TRBD2 (5 bases). Germline V gene sequence: CDR1 SGHDT, CDR2 YYEEEE. This CDR3 has 15 residues. V shed 0 bases and J shed 7 bases, with 15 bases lying between them. In DNA, the CDR3 is TGTGCCAGCAGCTTGGAATCCGGGATGAGGAATACGCAGTATTTT. It is translated as CASSLESGMRNTQYF.

The J gene is TRBJ2-1, the V gene TRBV27; D may be TRBD2 (7 bases). The CDR3 has 13 amino acids. V lost 6 bases and J 7 bases, leaving 13 bases between the germline ends. The germline V gene encodes CDR1 MNHEY and CDR2 SMNVEV (reference sequence). In DNA form, the CDR3 reads TGTGCCAGCAGGTCCGGGGGGCGGAATGAGCAGTTCTTC. It codes for CASRSGGRNEQFF.

The rearrangement joins TRBV5-6 to TRBJ1-1; D is undetermined. From germline, CDR1 is SGHDT and CDR2 YYEEEE. V lost 1 base and J 3 bases, leaving 10 bases between the germline ends. CDR3 length: 14 residues. This CDR3 is CASSLSQYYTEAFF. The CDR3 coding sequence is TGTGCCAGCAGCTTGTCTCAGTATTACACTGAAGCTTTCTTT.

The J gene is TRBJ2-5, the V gene TRBV19, with D possibly TRBD2 on 5 matching bases. Trimming took off 10 bases at V and 5 bases at J, with 14 bases between the two ends. Germline lookup yields CDR1 LNHDA and CDR2 SQIVND (reference sequence). This CDR3 is built from 12 residues. CDR3 DNA: TGTGCCACCGAGGGAGTAGGGGAGACCCAGTACTTC. Residues: CATEGVGETQYF.

The chain employs TRBV27 and TRBJ1-1; D is possibly TRBD1 (6 bases). Germline loops: CDR1 MNHEY, CDR2 SMNVEV (reference sequence). There are 16 residues in the CDR3. The germline V and J ends were trimmed by 6 bases and 0 bases, with 17 bases remaining between them. CDR3 residues: CASSPSGAQMNTEAFF. The CDR3 region has the DNA TGTGCCAGCAGCCCCTCAGGGGCCCAAATGAACACTGAAGCTTTCTTT.

The CDR3 DNA sequence: TGTGCCAGCAGTTACCAACAAGGGACAGGGTACTATGGCTACACCTTC. Translating it yields CASSYQQGTGYYGYTF. The chain carries TRBV6-5 and TRBJ1-2; 9 nucleotides agree with TRBD1. There are 16 residues in the CDR3. V was pared by 2 bases and J by 3 bases, with 7 bases of the junction left unmatched. Germline CDR1 is MNHEY and CDR2 is SVGAGI.

The chain recombines TRBV7-2 with TRBJ2-2, with no clear D. CDR1 SGHTA and CDR2 FQGNSA come from the germline V gene. The V gene lost 5 bases and the J gene lost 5 bases, with 9 bases spanning the gap. This CDR3 is built from 13 residues. CDR3 nucleotides: TGTGCCAGCAGCCTCAGTTTAACCGGGGAGCTGTTTTTT. Translating it yields CASSLSLTGELFF.

The V and J genes are TRBV30 and TRBJ2-1, with TRBD1 matching over 8 bases. The CDR3 spans 14 residues. The germline gives CDR1 GTSNPN, CDR2 SVGIG (reference sequence). The junction had 15 bases not matched to a gene; V was cut back by 7 bases and J by 10 bases. CDR3 sequence (DNA): TGTGCCTACTTCCAGGGGGCCAGAAGAAGGGAGCAGTTCTTC. Translated, it gives CAYFQGARRREQFF.

The CDR3 reads CASSLTGTGNSPLHF. The DNA of the CDR3 is TGTGCCAGCAGTTTGACAGGGACGGGTAATTCACCCCTCCACTTT. The chain recombines TRBV27 with TRBJ1-6, with TRBD1 matching 7 bases. The CDR3 length is 15 residues. The V gene's germline CDR1 is MNHEY and CDR2 SMNVEV (reference sequence). The junction had 5 bases not matched to a gene; V was cut back by 3 bases and J by 6 bases.

This clone was observed once. This chain joins TRBV7-2 and TRBJ1-2; a possible D gene is TRBD1 (6 bases). The CDR3 loop spans 13 amino acids. Germline CDR1 and CDR2: SGHTA and FQGNSA. V lost 5 bases and J 5 bases, leaving 12 bases between the germline ends. As DNA, the CDR3 is TGTGCCAGCAGCCCCTTAGGGGGTTATGGCTACACCTTC. It translates to CASSPLGGYGYTF. Full variable domain (outside the CDR3, taken from reference TRBV7-2 and TRBJ1-2): GAGVSQSPSNKVTEKGKDVELRCDPISGHTALYWYRQSLGQGLEFLIYFQGNSAPDKSGLPSDRFSAERTGGSVSTLTIQRTQQEDSAVYLCASSPLGGYGYTFGSGTRLTVV.

The CDR3 reads CSVLGGGAGGELFF. The CDR3 region has the DNA TGCAGCGTTCTTGGGGGAGGGGCGGGCGGGGAGCTGTTTTTT. The chain uses TRBV29-1 and TRBJ2-2; 7 bases map to TRBD2. CDR3 length equals 14 residues. V was clipped by 5 bases and J by 7 bases; unmatched bases: 10. Germline assignment: CDR1 SQVTM and CDR2 ANQGSEA.

The rearrangement uses TRBV5-1 and TRBJ1-2, with D possibly being TRBD1 (6 bases). Germline V CDR1 and CDR2: SGHRS, YFSETQ. Deletions cut 0 bases from V and 2 bases from J, with 17 bases between. CDR3 length: 17 residues. CDR3 nucleotide sequence: TGCGCCAGCAGCTTGGATGGGGCAGGGGCCCTCAACTATGGCTACACCTTC. It yields the protein CASSLDGAGALNYGYTF.

The rearrangement uses TRBV4-2 and TRBJ2-2; D unclear. Germline CDR1 reads LGHNA; CDR2 reads YNFKEQ. Trimming took 4 bases from V and 7 from J, leaving 10 bases between them. CDR3 length: 13 amino acids. In DNA, the CDR3 is TGTGCCAGCAGCCTCAGTCCCTTCGGGGAGCTGTTTTTT. Residues: CASSLSPFGELFF.

The chain couples TRBV5-1 to TRBJ2-7, with a weak D call TRBD1 (7 bases). CDR3 size: 15 residues. The ends were cut back, 0 bases at V and 3 bases at J, with 13 bases in the middle. The germline V gene has CDR1 SGHRS and CDR2 YFSETQ. The CDR3 sequence is CASSLAGRGDYEQYF. The CDR3 DNA is TGCGCCAGCAGCTTGGCCGGCAGGGGGGACTACGAGCAGTACTTC.